This T cell receptor beta chain appears in the sequencing data of a study of radiotherapy plus CTLA-4 blockade in lung cancer. Overall study context: Objective responses arose in roughly 18% of patients, and around 32% experienced disease control.

Some clones are missing from TCRdb's copy, which holds only in-frame ones; the method was immunoSEQ multiplex PCR. Of nearly 95,000 clones in the sample, roughly 85% were seen once. A word on this clone: As yet, its antigen is unknown.

The CDR3 runs 13 residues. Germline V gene sequence: CDR1 SQVTM, CDR2 ANQGSEA. The V end lost 6 bases, the J end lost 7 bases, and 16 bases lay between the germline ends. Overall study findings and caveats: Per reports, early blood T cell clone dynamics, plus interferon-beta, forecast response most strongly. Expansion in blood of tumor-derived TCR clones was seen after radiotherapy plus ipilimumab.

The specimen comprised peripheral blood, sampled from a patient treated with radiotherapy plus ipilimumab. The chain is built from TRBV29-1 and TRBJ2-1; perhaps TRBD1 as D (5 bases). The clonotype comes from a human donor with non-small cell lung cancer that progressed on radiotherapy plus ipilimumab. The CDR3 bases are TGCAGCGTCGCAGGAGCAGGGCGTAATGAGCAGTTCTTC. It yields the protein CSVAGAGRNEQFF.